This T cell receptor beta chain was sequenced for a study of blood T cell repertoires in COVID-19. Sequencing used immunoSEQ multiplex PCR; TCRdb keeps in-frame clones, though not all of them. This sample has some 220,000 clones, with roughly 82% found just once. This CDR3 has 13 amino acids. With 5 bases removed from V and 3 bases from J, the gap between germline ends came to 10 bases. Germline CDR1 is SGHDN and CDR2 is FVKESK. The material sequenced was peripheral blood. The TCR was taken from a middle-aged man with active or convalescent COVID-19. The genes are TRBV14 and TRBJ1-1; the D is unclear. CDR3 loop: CASSFQVYTEAFF. The CDR3 nucleotides read TGTGCCAGCAGCTTTCAGGTGTACACTGAAGCTTTCTTT.